Listed here are 8 T cell receptor beta chains from one sample, sequenced in a study of human T cells and chemical hapten exposure. A single record per CDR3 protein comes from TCRdb applying MiXCR to the RACE reads. The sample lists about 81,000 distinct CDR3 sequences, 7.5% to 9% occurring once. Time point given: patch test 1, 2 weeks after DPC sensitization. Documented treatment: therapeutic diphenylcyclopropenone sensitization with weekly scalp DPC. The sample in question was whole blood, obtained in connection with sensitization to the hapten diphenylcyclopropenone (DPC). All receptors derive from a woman under 40 with alopecia areata. Some clones in this sample may be carry-over from other donors' samples.

This chain joins TRBV6-1 and TRBJ1-5, with 7 bases lining up with TRBD1. This CDR3 is built from 14 residues. V shed 6 bases, J shed 3 bases, and the junction held 5 bases outside the gene matches. CDR1 MNHNS and CDR2 SASEGT come from the germline V gene. For the CDR3, the DNA is TGTGCCAGCAGGCGGGGACAGCTCAATCAGCCCCAGCATTTT. This translates into CASRRGQLNQPQHF.

Ten or more counts support this clonotype. The V call is TRBV5-4, the J call TRBJ2-5; tentatively, D is TRBD1 (6 bases). This CDR3 comprises 13 residues. V lost 2 bases and J lost 2, with 7 bases in between. Germline CDR1 is SGHNT and CDR2 is YYREEE (reference sequence). The CDR3 region has the DNA TGTGCCAGCAGCTTACAGGGACAAGAGACCCAGTACTTC. This encodes CASSLQGQETQYF.

In nucleotides, the CDR3 is TGTGCCAGCAGCTTGGTGCCTGGAAACACCATATATTTT. The encoded protein is CASSLVPGNTIYF. J is TRBJ1-3 and V is TRBV7-2; D ambiguous. Trimming took off 3 bases at V and 2 bases at J, with 5 bases between the two ends. This CDR3 is built from 13 residues. CDR1 and CDR2 (germline): SGHTA, FQGNSA.

This clonotype was seen more than once but under ten times. The genes are TRBV20-1 and TRBJ2-3; 11 bases are shared with TRBD2. The CDR3 spans 15 residues. CDR1 DFQATT and CDR2 SNEGSKA come from the germline V gene (reference sequence). V dropped 5 bases and J dropped 7; count of bases not matched to a gene: 11. For the CDR3, the DNA is TGCAGTGCTTCTTTAGCGGGGGGGCCGAGCAATACGCAGTATTTT. This gives the protein CSASLAGGPSNTQYF.

This clonotype was seen ten or more times. The chain combines TRBV29-1 with TRBJ2-6; 9 bases are shared with TRBD1. V lost 7 bases, J lost 3 bases, and 4 bases stayed unmatched. This CDR3 spans 14 amino acids. Per germline, CDR1 SQVTM and CDR2 ANQGSEA. Here the CDR3 reads CSARQGVGANVLTF. The CDR3 DNA reads as TGCAGCGCTAGACAGGGGGTTGGGGCCAACGTCCTGACTTTC.

This clonotype was counted between two and nine times. The chain recombines TRBV7-8 with TRBJ2-1, with TRBD2 identical over 7 bases. The J segment lost 9 bases and the V segment lost 5 bases, leaving 10 bases of the junction unmatched. CDR3 length: 14 residues. The germline gives CDR1 SGHVS, CDR2 FQNEAQ. The CDR3 protein is CASSPLAVSFEQFF. CDR3 nucleotide sequence: TGTGCCAGCAGCCCGCTAGCGGTCTCCTTTGAGCAGTTCTTC.

This rearrangement joins TRBV3-1 to TRBJ2-2; TRBD1 matches at 7 bases. The germline CDR1 and CDR2 sequences are LGHDT and YNNKEL (reference sequence). V lost 0 bases, J lost 3 bases, and 7 bases stayed unmatched. The CDR3 spans 17 residues. In DNA, the CDR3 is TGTGCCAGCAGCCAAGAATACCGACAGGGATACACCGGGGAGCTGTTTTTT. This gives the protein CASSQEYRQGYTGELFF.

This clonotype was counted many times. The chain carries TRBV7-9 and TRBJ2-3, with 12 bases fitting TRBD2. Unmatched junction bases numbered 8, after V lost 5 bases and J lost 5 bases. Looked up from germline, CDR1 is SEHNR and CDR2 is FQNEAQ (reference sequence). The CDR3 loop spans 16 amino acids. The CDR3 spells CASSTLAGGPIDTQYF. CDR3 DNA sequence: TGTGCCAGCAGCACCCTAGCGGGGGGGCCTATAGATACGCAGTATTTT.